Listed below are T cell receptor beta chains from one sample, sequenced in a study of blood T cell repertoires in COVID-19. This table comes from immunoSEQ multiplex PCR, and its TCRdb copy is limited to in-frame clones, with some not included. The data show more than 150,000 clones, 80% seen once. Material: peripheral blood. The receptor set was obtained from a man in his 60s with acute or convalescent COVID-19. CDR3s include the opening cysteine and the closing phenylalanine or tryptophan. A D gene is named only where the DNA matches it firmly. Size is omitted from some rows. Given values are once, few, many or a class for expanded clones.

CDR3aa: CASSTRLAGLNSYEQYF
CDR3nt: TGTGCCAGTAGTACACGACTAGCGGGGCTTAACTCCTACGAGCAGTACTTC
d_gene: TRBD2
abundance: NA
j_gene: TRBJ2-7
v_gene: TRBV19

CDR3aa: CSVEGELFGYTF
CDR3nt: TGCAGCGTTGAAGGGGAGTTGTTTGGCTACACCTTC
d_gene: NA
abundance: NA
j_gene: TRBJ1-2
v_gene: TRBV29-1

CDR3aa: CASTLSGSNTEAFF
CDR3nt: TGTGCCAGCACCCTATCAGGGTCGAACACTGAAGCTTTCTTT
d_gene: NA
abundance: NA
j_gene: TRBJ1-1
v_gene: TRBV2

CDR3aa: CASSSSPGGYTF
CDR3nt: TGTGCCAGCAGCTCCTCCCCGGGGGGCTACACCTTC
d_gene: NA
abundance: NA
j_gene: TRBJ1-2
v_gene: TRBV11-1

CDR3aa: CASSLYEGAGELFF
CDR3nt: TGTGCCAGCAGTCTCTATGAGGGGGCCGGGGAGCTGTTTTTT
d_gene: NA
abundance: NA
j_gene: TRBJ2-2
v_gene: TRBV28

CDR3aa: CASRATGTGGNTIYF
CDR3nt: TGTGCCAGCAGGGCGACAGGGACTGGCGGAAACACCATATATTTT
d_gene: TRBD1
abundance: NA
j_gene: TRBJ1-3
v_gene: TRBV6-5

CDR3aa: CATGVWTGKSYEQYF
CDR3nt: TGTGCCACGGGGGTTTGGACAGGAAAGTCCTACGAGCAGTACTTC
d_gene: NA
abundance: NA
j_gene: TRBJ2-7
v_gene: TRBV21-1

CDR3aa: CASSLQTTGELFF
CDR3nt: TGCGCCAGCAGCTTGCAGACAACCGGGGAGCTGTTTTTT
d_gene: NA
abundance: NA
j_gene: TRBJ2-2
v_gene: TRBV5-1

CDR3aa: CASSQSLAGGYTF
CDR3nt: TGCGCCAGCAGCCAATCTCTGGCAGGTGGCTACACCTTC
d_gene: NA
abundance: few
j_gene: TRBJ1-2
v_gene: TRBV4-3

CDR3aa: CASSTGQGGDTQYF
CDR3nt: TGTGCCAGTAGTACGGGACAGGGAGGAGATACGCAGTATTTT
d_gene: TRBD1
abundance: NA
j_gene: TRBJ2-3
v_gene: TRBV19

CDR3aa: CASRPQDRHGPQHF
CDR3nt: TGTGCCAGCCGCCCCCAAGACAGGCATGGGCCCCAGCATTTT
d_gene: NA
abundance: NA
j_gene: TRBJ1-5
v_gene: TRBV28

CDR3aa: CASSYSRSGVSYEQYF
CDR3nt: TGTGCCAGCAGTTACTCGAGGTCGGGGGTCTCCTACGAGCAGTACTTC
d_gene: NA
abundance: NA
j_gene: TRBJ2-7
v_gene: TRBV6-5

CDR3aa: CASSVTGTSGGNTQYF
CDR3nt: TGTGCCAGTAGCGTTACCGGGACTAGCGGGGGGAATACGCAGTATTTT
d_gene: TRBD2
abundance: NA
j_gene: TRBJ2-3
v_gene: TRBV19

CDR3aa: CASSQGTGTPYEQYF
CDR3nt: TGCGCCAGCAGCCAAGGGACAGGGACTCCCTACGAGCAGTACTTC
d_gene: TRBD1
abundance: NA
j_gene: TRBJ2-7
v_gene: TRBV4-3

CDR3aa: CASSSRQGYEQYF
CDR3nt: TGTGCCAGCAGCTCCCGACAGGGCTACGAGCAGTACTTC
d_gene: NA
abundance: few
j_gene: TRBJ2-7
v_gene: TRBV21-1

CDR3aa: CASSVSGTSGSSRNIQYF
CDR3nt: TGTGCCAGCAGTGTATCCGGGACTAGCGGGAGTTCGAGAAACATTCAGTACTTC
d_gene: TRBD2
abundance: NA
j_gene: TRBJ2-4
v_gene: TRBV6-1